The 25 T cell receptor beta chains presented below share a single source sample, sequenced in a study of blood T cells in healthy people across ages (dated by TCRdb to the mid-2010s). Libraries came from 5' RACE. Instrument used: Illumina HiSeq 2500. A second PCR of roughly 7 to 12 cycles was performed with a sample-barcoded 5' primer and a J-beta primer mix. TCRdb cleaned the public reads at Q25 with fastp, built clones with MiXCR and kept in-frame beta chains. Each CDR3 protein appears once, grouped with its most common genes and DNA. This sample has about 1.6 million distinct CDR3 sequences in its table, and about 35% of those were observed once. The top ten constitute approximately 10% of the sample. The sequenced material came from blood. Receptor source: a woman in her twenties or thirties in good health.

This clonotype has a handful of counts. The rearrangement joins TRBV11-2 to TRBJ1-2, with D perhaps TRBD1 (5 bases). Trimming left V 1 base short and J 0 bases short, with 9 bases between. CDR1 SGHAT and CDR2 FQNNGV come from the germline V gene. The CDR3 loop spans 15 amino acids. CDR3 nucleotides: TGTGCCAGCAGCTTAGGAGGGGCGGCTAACTATGGCTACACCTTC. Its translation: CASSLGGAANYGYTF.

This clonotype was detected a few times. The V and J genes are TRBV5-5 and TRBJ2-7; D is possibly TRBD2 (6 bases). The CDR3 is 13 residues long. CDR1 SGHKS and CDR2 YYEKEE come from the germline V gene (reference sequence). The V and J ends lost 4 bases and 7 bases respectively, with 15 bases between them. The CDR3 DNA is TGTGCCAGCAGCGTGGACTCCGCGGGAGAGCAGTACTTC. Translated, it gives CASSVDSAGEQYF.

The CDR3 spells CASSEGGGCAYSNQPQHF. The CDR3 coding sequence is TGTGCCAGCAGCGAGGGGGGGGGTTGCGCTTATAGCAATCAGCCCCAGCATTTT. The chain couples TRBV21-1 to TRBJ1-5; the table names TRBD1, a call not compared with the DNA. TRBV21-1 is shown as a pseudogene. The CDR3 extends over 18 amino acids.

This clonotype came up a few times. The chain is built from TRBV29-1 and TRBJ1-2; TRBD1 aligns across 10 bases. The CDR3 sequence is 16 residues long. The germline CDR1 and CDR2 sequences are SQVTM and ANQGSEA. Trimming cost V 7 bases and J 5 bases; bases outside gene matches: 16. The CDR3 reads CSAASGQGSLGYGYTF. The CDR3 DNA reads TGCAGCGCCGCCTCGGGACAGGGGAGCCTGGGTTATGGCTACACCTTC.

The V gene is TRBV28, the J gene TRBJ2-7; TRBD1 aligns across 9 bases. Germline trimming cut 3 bases from V and 7 bases from J; bases unmatched to any gene: 10. CDR3 length: 15 amino acids. CDR1 is MDHEN, CDR2 SYDVKM, per germline. CDR3 coding DNA: TGTGCCAGCAGTTTCTATGGGACAGGGCTAGGGGAGCAGTACTTC. Its protein is CASSFYGTGLGEQYF.

The gene calls are TRBV20-1 and TRBJ1-2; D is ambiguous. Trimming cost V 8 bases and J 8 bases, with 9 bases left between them. CDR3 length: 9 amino acids. Germline V gene data show CDR1 as DFQATT and CDR2 as SNEGSKA (reference sequence). CDR3: CSLTGGYTF. In DNA, the CDR3 is TGCAGTCTAACTGGGGGCTACACCTTC.

This clonotype has only a few counts. The chain has TRBV7-9 and TRBJ2-7; D is uncertain. V was shortened by 1 base and J by 7 bases, with 14 bases between the two germline ends. CDR1 is SEHNR and CDR2 is FQNEAQ in the germline V gene (reference sequence). This CDR3 comprises 14 residues. The CDR3 here is CASSLEVSVMEQYF. CDR3 DNA: TGTGCCAGCAGCTTAGAGGTCTCCGTTATGGAGCAGTACTTC.

In this sample, this clonotype turned up a few times. V usage is TRBV6-5 and J usage is TRBJ2-3; possibly TRBD2 for D (5 bases). Trimming pared 2 bases from V and 6 bases from J, leaving 15 bases between. This CDR3 comprises 15 residues. Germline V gene sequence: CDR1 MNHEY, CDR2 SVGAGI. For the CDR3, the DNA is TGTGCCAGCAGTTACGGGAGCATGTCTTTGGATACGCAGTATTTT. It codes for CASSYGSMSLDTQYF.

The chain has TRBV12-3 or TRBV12-4 and TRBJ1-1, with D possibly being TRBD1 (5 bases). Between the trimmed V and J ends, which lost 6 bases and 0 bases, there was a span of 14 bases. The length of the CDR3 is 15 residues. The CDR3 DNA sequence: TGTGCCAGCAGCCCTGGGGGGAGCCTGAACACTGAAGCTTTCTTT. Amino acid sequence: CASSPGGSLNTEAFF.

The chain employs TRBV12-3 or TRBV12-4 and TRBJ2-1; D is possibly TRBD2 (6 bases). The CDR3 runs 13 residues. Between the trimmed V and J ends, which lost 10 bases and 5 bases, there was a span of 15 bases. CDR3 in DNA: TGTGCCACCGGGAGCCCCCCCCACAATGAGCAGTTCTTC. Encoded protein: CATGSPPHNEQFF.

This chain links TRBV20-1 with TRBJ2-3, with 13 nucleotides matching TRBD2. CDR3 length: 17 residues. Germline V gene data show CDR1 as DFQATT and CDR2 as SNEGSKA (reference sequence). J lost 2 bases, V lost 1 base, and 6 bases had no gene match. The CDR3: CSARAPGLAGTTDTQYF. In DNA, the CDR3 is TGCAGTGCTAGAGCACCGGGACTAGCGGGGACCACAGATACGCAGTATTTT.

V is TRBV2 and J is TRBJ2-4; D remains unclear. Germline V gives CDR1 SNHLY, CDR2 FYNNEI. V was shortened by 8 bases and J by 1 base, with 15 bases between the two germline ends. There are 15 residues in the CDR3. The CDR3 DNA reads as TGTGCCAGCGGCTGGTTCCATGGGGCCAAAAACATTCAGTACTTC. It is translated as CASGWFHGAKNIQYF.

The chain links TRBV27 to TRBJ2-7; D tentatively fits TRBD1 or TRBD2 (6 bases each). This CDR3 spans 15 amino acids. CDR1 and CDR2 from the germline V gene are MNHEY and SMNVEV (reference sequence). V lost 0 bases to trimming and J lost 4 bases, with 13 bases between them. This chain's CDR3 is CASSLSNGGRYEQYF. Here the CDR3 DNA reads TGTGCCAGCAGTTTATCGAACGGGGGCAGGTACGAGCAGTACTTC.

The rearrangement joins TRBV18 to TRBJ2-5, with D possibly called TRBD1 or TRBD2 (6 bases each). Germline CDR1 and CDR2: KGHSH and LQKENI. V shed 7 bases and J shed 1 base, with 10 bases lying between them. CDR3 length equals 13 residues. The chain's CDR3 is CASLGGIQETQYF. The CDR3 region has the DNA TGTGCCAGCTTAGGGGGGATCCAAGAGACCCAGTACTTC.

As DNA, the CDR3 is TGTGCCAGCATCAACGGGGGATACGGTCAGCCCCAGCATTTT. Translation gives CASINGGYGQPQHF. The V gene is TRBV28, the J gene TRBJ1-5; tentatively, D is TRBD1 (5 bases). CDR3 length: 14 amino acids. Germline loops: CDR1 MDHEN, CDR2 SYDVKM. V was trimmed by 7 bases and J by 6 bases, leaving 16 bases between them.

This clonotype has just a few counts. This CDR3 reads CASSLEQGKHNEQFF. The CDR3 coding sequence is TGTGCCAGCAGCTTAGAACAGGGGAAGCACAATGAGCAGTTCTTC. V and J are TRBV7-8 and TRBJ2-1; 7 nucleotides match TRBD1. The CDR3 is 15 amino acids. Germline CDR1 and CDR2: SGHVS and FQNEAQ. V lost 1 base, J lost 5 bases, and 5 bases stayed unmatched.

The chain couples TRBV20-1 to TRBJ1-6; TRBD1 is a possible D gene (5 bases). The germline V gene encodes CDR1 DFQATT and CDR2 SNEGSKA (reference sequence). V gave up 0 bases and J gave up 12 bases, with 15 bases separating them. The CDR3 consists of 14 residues. CDR3 coding DNA: TGCAGTGCTAGAGAGGGAGCAGGGCCGGGACCCCTCCACTTT. This sequence encodes CSAREGAGPGPLHF.

The rearrangement links TRBV18 to TRBJ2-1; D gene uncertain. Germline V CDR1 and CDR2: KGHSH, LQKENI. V was pared by 3 bases and J by 8 bases, with 8 bases between. CDR3 length: 12 amino acids. CDR3 loop: CASSPSTDEQFF. CDR3 DNA: TGTGCCAGCTCACCTAGTACGGATGAGCAGTTCTTC.

The chain is built from TRBV12-3 or TRBV12-4 and TRBJ2-7; D possibly corresponds to TRBD1 (6 bases). Trimming left V 11 bases short and J 0 bases short, with 17 bases between. This CDR3 comprises 14 residues. The CDR3 nucleotides are TGTGCCTGCTCCAGGGACATAATCTCCTACGAGCAGTACTTC. Protein product: CACSRDIISYEQYF.

This chain uses TRBV7-6 with TRBJ2-5; 8 bases fit TRBD1. The trim removed 5 bases at V and 11 bases at J, leaving 13 bases unmatched. The CDR3 extends over 14 amino acids. Germline CDR1 and CDR2: SGHVS and FNYEAQ. CDR3 in DNA: TGTGCCAGCAGCCTCACTCAGGGGGCTGCCGGGCAGTACTTC. Translating it yields CASSLTQGAAGQYF.

The gene calls are TRBV27 and TRBJ2-3; D gene ambiguous. The CDR3 sequence is 17 residues long. Germline V gene lookup returns CDR1 MNHEY and CDR2 SMNVEV (reference sequence). Trimming cost V 0 bases and J 0 bases, with 13 bases left between them. The CDR3 reads CASSLSARPSSTDTQYF. In DNA form, the CDR3 reads TGTGCCAGCAGTTTATCGGCCAGACCCTCTAGCACAGATACGCAGTATTTT.

CDR3 loop: CASSLGGGSLEQYF. The CDR3 DNA reads as TGTGCCAGCAGTTTAGGAGGCGGGAGTCTTGAGCAGTACTTC. The chain has TRBV12-3 or TRBV12-4 and TRBJ2-5; 7 nucleotides line up with TRBD2. The ends lost 1 base at V and 11 bases at J; junction bases unmatched: 10. The CDR3 consists of 14 residues.

This clonotype turned up a few times. The genes are TRBV27 and TRBJ2-5; a possible D gene is TRBD2 (5 bases). Germline V gene lookup returns CDR1 MNHEY and CDR2 SMNVEV (reference sequence). The CDR3 length is 13 residues. The germline V and J ends were trimmed by 8 bases and 2 bases, with 12 bases remaining between them. CDR3 sequence: CASAGGGQETQYF. CDR3 sequence (DNA): TGTGCCAGCGCCGGAGGCGGACAAGAGACCCAGTACTTC.

The sample holds a few counts of this clonotype. The V call is TRBV3-1, the J call TRBJ1-2, with a possible D match to TRBD1 (5 bases). The CDR3 contains 13 residues. Deletions cut 2 bases from V and 7 bases from J, with 11 bases between. Germline lookup yields CDR1 LGHDT and CDR2 YNNKEL (reference sequence). CDR3 DNA: TGTGCCAGCAGCCAAAACCAGGGAAGTGGCTACACCTTC. It specifies CASSQNQGSGYTF.

This clonotype was observed a handful of times. The chain recombines TRBV7-2 with TRBJ1-1; 8 nucleotides match TRBD1. V lost 3 bases, J lost 11 bases, and 5 bases stayed unmatched. CDR1 is SGHTA and CDR2 is FQGNSA in the germline V gene. The CDR3 contains 12 residues. The CDR3 is CASSFPGQVAFF. The CDR3 DNA is TGTGCCAGCAGCTTCCCGGGACAGGTGGCTTTCTTT.